The entry below gives a single T cell receptor beta chain sequence along with its context. Sequenced by immunoSEQ multiplex PCR; TCRdb stores in-frame clones only, minus some. The data contain about 87,000 clones, 80% to 95% of them singletons. The data originate from a study of T cell changes during pregnancy in multiple sclerosis. Trimming pared 0 bases from V and 3 bases from J, leaving 6 bases between. Per the germline V gene, CDR1 is SGHRS and CDR2 is YFSETQ. The CDR3 runs 13 residues. This specimen consisted of peripheral blood, obtained in the third trimester of pregnancy. The chain carries TRBV5-1 and TRBJ2-5; a possible D gene is TRBD2 (5 bases). This clonotype was sampled from a female donor in good health, enrolled as a control in a pregnancy study. This chain's CDR3 is CASSLEGEETQYF. The CDR3 coding sequence is TGCGCCAGCAGCTTGGAGGGAGAAGAGACCCAGTACTTC.